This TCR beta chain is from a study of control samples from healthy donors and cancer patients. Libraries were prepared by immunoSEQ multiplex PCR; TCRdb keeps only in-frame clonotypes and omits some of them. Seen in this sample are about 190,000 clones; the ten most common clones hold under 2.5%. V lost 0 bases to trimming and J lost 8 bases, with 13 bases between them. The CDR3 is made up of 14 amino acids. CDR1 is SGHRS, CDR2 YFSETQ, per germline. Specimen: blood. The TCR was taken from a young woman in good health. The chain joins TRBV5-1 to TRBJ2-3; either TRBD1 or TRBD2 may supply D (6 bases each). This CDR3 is CASSLEQGGSTQYF. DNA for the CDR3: TGCGCCAGCAGCTTGGAACAGGGAGGCAGTACGCAGTATTTT.